The clone carrying this T cell receptor beta chain has a single count. Authors' methods: The assay estimated nucleated cells by amplifying reference gene primers. Assay: immunoSEQ multiplex PCR; the TCRdb copy retains only in-frame clones and omits some. From that table come the V and J calls and clone size; the DNA was used to work out D and trimming. Among some 250,000 clones listed, roughly 83% were seen once. These data belong to a study of blood T cell repertoires in COVID-19. Across the whole study: There were acute and convalescent COVID-19 samples, and they came from the United States, Italy and Spain. Sources were T cells, B-cell-depleted T cells, or PBMCs; the material itself was cDNA or gDNA.

With 7 bases removed from V and 2 bases from J, the gap between germline ends came to 12 bases. The germline CDR1 and CDR2 sequences are MNHEY and SMNVEV (reference sequence). The CDR3 extends over 14 amino acids. V and J are TRBV27 and TRBJ2-1; D ambiguous. The receptor comes from a man aged 35 to 55 with acute or convalescent COVID-19. Input material: peripheral blood. The CDR3 spells CASTPAGAYNEQFF. CDR3 in DNA: TGTGCCAGCACCCCGGCAGGCGCCTACAATGAGCAGTTCTTC.